What follows are 8 T cell receptor beta chains derived from one specimen sequenced in a study of somatic mutations in cytotoxic T cells in rheumatoid arthritis. Produced via immunoSEQ multiplex PCR; TCRdb's table is partial and in-frame only. The sample shows 15,000 to 20,000 clones, about 74% of them seen only once. Source material: CD8+ T cells sorted from blood. These receptors were taken from an adult with rheumatoid arthritis.

The chain is built from TRBV18 and TRBJ2-7, with unresolved D. Trimming cost V 2 bases and J 3 bases, with 14 bases left between them. Germline CDR1 is KGHSH and CDR2 is LQKENI. The CDR3 is made up of 15 amino acids. CDR3 region: CASSPVDGILYEQYF. The CDR3 nucleotides are TGTGCCAGCTCACCAGTGGACGGAATCCTCTACGAGCAGTACTTC.

This chain joins TRBV19 and TRBJ1-2; D gene ambiguous. The ends were cut back, 5 bases at V and 2 bases at J, with 15 bases in the middle. The CDR3 runs to 15 residues. Germline V gives CDR1 LNHDA, CDR2 SQIVND (reference sequence). CDR3 nucleotides: TGTGCCAGTAGTCCGGCGGTAGGGAACAACTATGGCTACACCTTC. It codes for CASSPAVGNNYGYTF.

The CDR3 DNA follows: TGTGCCAGCAGCATCGGGACGGGATGGGGCTACACCTTC. It encodes CASSIGTGWGYTF. The chain joins TRBV7-9 to TRBJ1-2; TRBD1 is a possible D gene (5 bases). From germline, CDR1 is SEHNR and CDR2 FQNEAQ (reference sequence). V lost 5 bases, J lost 8 bases, and 15 bases lay in between. The CDR3 is 13 residues long.

The CDR3 coding sequence is TGTGCCAGCAGTGAATCATGGACAGAGGGCTTGTCCTACGAGCAGTACTTC. This encodes CASSESWTEGLSYEQYF. J is TRBJ2-7 and V is TRBV25-1; a weak D match, TRBD1 (6 bases). Germline-derived CDR1 and CDR2 are MGHDK and SYGVNS. V lost 1 base, J lost 1 base, and 17 bases lay in between. The CDR3 spans 17 residues.

The chain has TRBV27 and TRBJ1-1; 8 nucleotides line up with TRBD1. The CDR3 has 14 amino acids. J gave up 5 bases and V 3 bases, and 5 bases lay outside the gene matches. Germline V lookup: CDR1 MNHEY, CDR2 SMNVEV (reference sequence). CDR3: CASSLDRVNTEAFF. The CDR3 DNA reads TGTGCCAGCAGTTTGGACAGGGTAAATACTGAAGCTTTCTTT.

CDR3 in amino acids: CASRRYGGGIGYTF. The CDR3 DNA follows: TGTGCCAGCAGACGATACGGGGGCGGAATCGGCTACACCTTC. The rearrangement links TRBV7-2 to TRBJ1-2; D is possibly TRBD1 (6 bases). Trimming took 6 bases from V and 8 from J, leaving 19 bases between them. The CDR3 runs to 14 residues. Germline CDR1 and CDR2: SGHTA and FQGNSA. The whole variable domain, remainder taken from reference TRBV7-2 and TRBJ1-2, is GAGVSQSPSNKVTEKGKDVELRCDPISGHTALYWYRQSLGQGLEFLIYFQGNSAPDKSGLPSDRFSAERTGGSVSTLTIQRTQQEDSAVYLCASRRYGGGIGYTFGSGTRLTVV.

V gene TRBV19 combines with J gene TRBJ1-6; a weak D match, TRBD1 (6 bases). V lost 7 bases to trimming and J lost 7 bases, with 14 bases between them. The CDR3 extends over 14 amino acids. Germline CDR1 reads LNHDA; CDR2 reads SQIVND (reference sequence). CDR3 amino acids: CASTRQVANSPLHF. CDR3 DNA: TGTGCCAGTACCCGACAGGTGGCCAATTCACCCCTCCACTTT.

This clone has only a few counts. The V and J genes are TRBV27 and TRBJ2-5, with 11 bases aligning to TRBD2. This CDR3 contains 15 residues. The germline CDR1 and CDR2 sequences are MNHEY and SMNVEV (reference sequence). Losses at the gene ends were 6 bases for V and 1 base for J; bases not matched to a gene: 4. CDR3: CASSPTSGAQETQYF. CDR3 nucleotide sequence: TGTGCCAGCAGCCCGACTAGCGGGGCCCAAGAGACCCAGTACTTC.